These 9 T cell receptor beta chains came from one sample sequenced in a study of blood T cell repertoires in COVID-19. Measured with immunoSEQ multiplex PCR; TCRdb has only the in-frame clones, and not every one. The profile covers approximately 450,000 clones, with about 85% appearing a single time and about 2% taken by the ten largest. Sequencing was carried out using PBMCs or T cells enriched from blood (not recorded which). The receptors derive from a woman between 18 and 30 years old with acute COVID-19.

This clone occurred once. The gene calls are TRBV4-1 and TRBJ1-2; D is ambiguous. Germline loops: CDR1 MGHRA, CDR2 YSYEKL. This CDR3 spans 15 amino acids. Deletions cut 0 bases from V and 5 bases from J, with 13 bases between. The CDR3 region has the DNA TGCGCCAGCAGCCAAGATATGCGGTCGGATTATGGCTACACCTTC. This gives the protein CASSQDMRSDYGYTF.

Regarding this clone: Other DNA sequences in this sample translate to the same CDR3. The chain has TRBV19 and TRBJ1-5; D remains unclear. The CDR3 consists of 15 residues. CDR1 and CDR2 (germline): LNHDA, SQIVND (reference sequence). With 2 bases removed from V and 3 bases from J, the gap between germline ends came to 11 bases. CDR3 nucleotide sequence: TGTGCCAGTAGTATATCAGGTTTTCCCAATCAGCCCCAGCATTTT. This sequence encodes CASSISGFPNQPQHF.

The V gene is TRBV25-1, the J gene TRBJ2-2; 8 nucleotides align to TRBD2. Germline V gene data show CDR1 as MGHDK and CDR2 as SYGVNS. This CDR3 is 14 amino acids long. The junction had 6 bases not matched to a gene; V was cut back by 8 bases and J by 4 bases. The CDR3 loop reads CASQRGTLTGELFF. The CDR3 DNA sequence: TGTGCCAGCCAGCGGGGGACCCTCACCGGGGAGCTGTTTTTT.

The gene calls are TRBV11-2 and TRBJ1-2, with TRBD1 identical over 7 bases. Looked up from germline, CDR1 is SGHAT and CDR2 is FQNNGV. J lost 2 bases, V lost 6 bases, and 12 bases had no gene match. This CDR3 comprises 16 residues. In nucleotides, the CDR3 is TGTGCCAGCAGTTACGACGGGACAGCTCTAAACTATGGCTACACCTTC. Its protein product is CASSYDGTALNYGYTF.

The rearrangement uses TRBV5-1 and TRBJ1-3, with D maybe TRBD1 (6 bases). V was clipped by 4 bases and J by 0 bases, with 8 bases between them. CDR3 length equals 14 residues. Germline CDR1 SGHRS, CDR2 YFSETQ. CDR3 coding DNA: TGCGCCAGCAGCCAAGGGGGCTCTGGAAACACCATATATTTT. This codes for CASSQGGSGNTIYF.

This sequence joins TRBV5-1 and TRBJ1-6; a possible D gene is TRBD1 (5 bases). The CDR3 covers 15 residues. The V and J ends lost 0 bases and 9 bases respectively, with 13 bases between them. CDR1 is SGHRS and CDR2 is YFSETQ in the germline V gene. As DNA, the CDR3 is TGCGCCAGCAGCTTGGCCCAGGATACAGGTTCACCCCTCCACTTT. Encoded protein: CASSLAQDTGSPLHF.

The chain carries TRBV19 and TRBJ1-5; a possible D gene is TRBD1 (5 bases). Germline V gives CDR1 LNHDA, CDR2 SQIVND (reference sequence). This CDR3 has 14 amino acids. The ends were cut back, 3 bases at V and 4 bases at J, with 10 bases in the middle. The CDR3 DNA sequence: TGTGCCAGTAGTATCATGGGGCCGAATCAGCCCCAGCATTTT. This encodes CASSIMGPNQPQHF.

The chain has TRBV28 and TRBJ1-6; no definite D call. The V and J ends lost 6 bases and 5 bases respectively, with 5 bases between them. The CDR3 has 12 residues. Germline V lookup: CDR1 MDHEN, CDR2 SYDVKM. In DNA form, the CDR3 reads TGTGCCAGCAGGCAGAATAATTCACCCCTCCACTTT. Protein sequence: CASRQNNSPLHF.

This clone showed up just a few times. The rearrangement links TRBV24-1 to TRBJ2-2; D is possibly TRBD1 (6 bases). Germline V gene data show CDR1 as KGHDR and CDR2 as SFDVKD. This CDR3 is built from 14 residues. Deletions cut 5 bases from V and 8 bases from J, with 14 bases between. CDR3: CATSVAGDPGELFF. The CDR3 bases are TGTGCCACCAGTGTGGCAGGGGATCCGGGGGAGCTGTTTTTT.